This T cell receptor beta chain stems from a study of T cells in Graves' hyperthyroidism and ophthalmopathy (dated by TCRdb to about 2019). Some background on the complete study: Peripheral blood was collected at initial diagnosis, before any treatment. Following sampling, methimazole starting at 30 mg daily was given to hyperthyroidism patients, and high-dose intravenous methylprednisolone was given to ophthalmopathy patients. Whether ophthalmopathy could be predicted prospectively was tested in an independent validation cohort made up of 18 to 20 hyperthyroidism patients plus 17 patients who later progressed to ophthalmopathy. In addition, the study compared T-cell repertoires in thyroid tissue and in blood from about 6 Graves' hyperthyroidism patients. According to the paper, TCR Vbeta CDR3 sequencing was carried out on approximately 140 peripheral blood samples, which came from 40 to 45 ophthalmopathy, 75 or so hyperthyroidism and about 17 progressor patients. The 100 discovery patients were randomly divided into training and test sets at a 7:3 ratio. A discovery cohort of approximately 97 patients, 43 with Graves' ophthalmopathy and approximately 60 with stable Graves' hyperthyroidism, was used to find distinguishing TCR V-J signatures.

As for this clonotype: It lacks a known antigen. The input lacks base qualities; no much larger clone sits a single base away.

On the study overall, not on this receptor specifically: During validation, the model predicted progression to ophthalmopathy a median of roughly 7.1 months ahead of onset, with approximately 71% sensitivity and 72% to 85% specificity. Most expanded thyroid clonotypes (frequency above 0.001) were also found in blood, which suggests that blood repertoires may mirror thyroid immune responses. Sample size was not statistically predetermined, and blinding of investigators to group allocation was not performed. A model built on a 13 V-J signature distinguished ophthalmopathy from stable hyperthyroidism, reaching 85% to 90% sensitivity and around 81% specificity in cross-validation and 80%/75% in testing.

Stable Graves' hyperthyroidism was defined as the absence of progression to ophthalmopathy over 18 months of follow-up. The hyperthyroidism patients were between 18 and 65 years old and newly diagnosed, with a disease duration of less than 2 months. Patients with uncontrolled infections, other autoimmune diseases, pregnancy or lactation were excluded. Diagnoses were established on the basis of clinical symptoms, serum thyroxine and TRAb, thyroid ultrasound, and orbital computed tomography. PBMCs were separated from 8 to 10 ml of fresh peripheral blood using Ficoll-Paque density gradient centrifugation. Total RNA was extracted using Trizol reagent, and RNA quality was assessed on an Agilent 2100 Bioanalyzer. The TCR beta CDR3 regions were amplified from the RNA transcripts. The TCR CDR3 was subjected to a first round of RT-PCR using the HTBI primer set and the Qiagen OneStep RT-PCR kit. The libraries were constructed in a second round of multiplex PCR and then size-selected and purified. Sequencing of the libraries was done on an Illumina HiSeq2000 using paired-end 100 bp reads. In the authors' own workflow: Raw data were processed with SOAPnuke, discarding reads with adapters, uncalled bases, mean Phred below 15, or no exact constant-primer or identifier match. High-quality paired reads were merged with COPE v1.2.5, and unique nucleotide sequences were defined as clonotypes. Clonotypes were aligned to IMGT TRBV, TRBD and TRBJ reference segments using MiTCR v1.1. The analysis included only V-J combinations with a frequency above 0.0001, which together covered around 99% of the repertoires. A TCS score was defined as the ratio of F50 (clonal expansion) to E x V (chaos), with BLOSUM62-based TCRdist applied between CDR3 peptides within each V-J. Welch's t-statistics and random forest reduced roughly 540 V-J features to some 14, which were used in a naive Bayes classifier (R e1071). TCRdb passed the public sequencing reads through fastp at Q25 and MiXCR, retaining productive beta sequences. Each CDR3 protein appears once, grouped with its most common genes and DNA. The V and J calls here are based on TCRdb, not the publication. Recorded for this sample are a few hundred thousand distinct CDR3 sequences; 20% of them occurred a single time. The top ten hold less than 30% of the sample.

Spanning cysteine to phenylalanine, the CDR3 consists of 17 amino acids. The DNA shown is the 51-base CDR3, in frame from base 1. CDR1 and CDR2, looked up from the germline V gene, are MNHNS and SASEGT. V gives up 4 bases and J gives up 0 bases, and the segment between their germline ends measures 18 bases. The sample comprised blood. The source is a man between 18 and 35 years old with Graves' hyperthyroidism. This chain is built from TRBV6-1 and TRBJ2-5; the D gene may be TRBD1 or TRBD2, since each aligns over 5 bases. CDR3 loop: CASSALRGVTHQETQYF. The nucleotide sequence reads as follows: TGTGCCAGCAGTGCCCTTAGAGGGGTTACCCACCAAGAGACCCAGTACTTC.